Shown below are 10 T cell receptor beta chains from a single sample sequenced in a study of T-cell memory formation after mild COVID-19 (dated by TCRdb to about 2021). To prepare the library, 5' RACE was applied. The instrument was an Illumina NovaSeq 6000. TCRdb reprocessing: public reads trimmed at Q25 with fastp, clones called with MiXCR, in-frame beta chains kept. When rows share a CDR3 protein, they turn into one entry using the most common DNA and genes. A total of under 350,000 distinct CDR3 sequences appear in this sample, about 16% of them only once. The ten top clones hold roughly 22% of the sample. Source material: PBMCs or a T cell subset sorted from them (not recorded which). Receptor source: a man aged 18-30 years who had mild COVID-19 (a few samples of this study predate the infection). The sample titles of this study are shuffled in the database, so cell type and time point are left out; the donor was told from shared clones.

This chain joins TRBV4-3 and TRBJ1-2, with TRBD1 matching 11 bases. Losses at the gene ends were 4 bases for V and 8 bases for J; bases not matched to a gene: 12. Germline loops: CDR1 LGHNA, CDR2 YSLEER. The CDR3 totals 16 residues. The CDR3 nucleotides read TGCGCCAGCAGCCGAACGGGACAGGGGGTGCGAGGAGGCTACACCTTC. This gives the protein CASSRTGQGVRGGYTF.

V usage is TRBV7-2 and J usage is TRBJ2-7; D possibly corresponds to TRBD1 (6 bases). V was clipped by 4 bases and J by 0 bases, with 16 bases between them. The CDR3 runs 16 residues. The germline CDR1 and CDR2 sequences are SGHTA and FQGNSA. The CDR3 coding sequence is TGTGCCAGCAGCTCACAGACAGGTGGGTGCTCCTACGAGCAGTACGTC. Its translation is CASSSQTGGCSYEQYV.

The chain recombines TRBV5-4 with TRBJ2-7; 7 bases map to TRBD1. Germline V gene sequence: CDR1 SGHNT, CDR2 YYREEE (reference sequence). The V gene end was trimmed by 4 bases and the J gene end by 7 bases; junction bases not matched to a gene: 8. The CDR3 is 13 amino acids. The chain's CDR3 is CASSLGAGGEQYF. The CDR3 DNA reads as TGTGCCAGCAGCCTTGGTGCAGGGGGAGAGCAGTACTTC.

This chain connects TRBV2 to TRBJ2-1; either TRBD1 or TRBD2 may fit D (5 bases each). CDR1 and CDR2 from the germline V gene are SNHLY and FYNNEI. The CDR3 totals 13 residues. Trimming cost V 10 bases and J 7 bases, with 17 bases left between them. In DNA form, the CDR3 reads TGTGCCACCCTAGCCCCTGGGGCGAATGAGCAGTTCTTC. This translates into CATLAPGANEQFF. Drawing the rest from reference TRBV2 and TRBJ2-1, the complete variable domain is EPEVTQTPSHQVTQMGQEVILRCVPISNHLYFYWYRQILGQKVEFLVSFYNNEISEKSEIFDDQFSVERPDGSNFTLKIRSTKLEDSAMYFCATLAPGANEQFFGPGTRLTVL.

This clonotype was seen ten or more times. The rearrangement uses TRBV29-1 and TRBJ2-5; D is unresolved. V gave up 7 bases and J gave up 1 base, with 7 bases separating them. Germline V gene data show CDR1 as SQVTM and CDR2 as ANQGSEA. The CDR3 is made up of 11 amino acids. The CDR3 reads CSADPQETQYF. CDR3 DNA sequence: TGCAGCGCGGACCCCCAAGAGACCCAGTACTTC.

This clonotype was counted between two and nine times. V is TRBV19 and J is TRBJ1-1, with D perhaps TRBD1 (5 bases). Trimming cost V 0 bases and J 0 bases, with 17 bases left between them. In germline, CDR1 is LNHDA, CDR2 SQIVND (reference sequence). CDR3 length: 18 amino acids. The CDR3 bases are TGTGCCAGTAGTATAGATCCCGCCGACAGCTCCCTGAACACTGAAGCTTTCTTT. Translated, it gives CASSIDPADSSLNTEAFF.

This clonotype has more than one count but fewer than ten. The chain combines TRBV11-2 with TRBJ2-2, with D perhaps TRBD2 (6 bases). This CDR3 contains 15 residues. Trimming took off 2 bases at V and 3 bases at J, with 10 bases between the two ends. The V gene's germline CDR1 is SGHAT and CDR2 FQNNGV. This CDR3 reads CASSLRRDHTGELFF. DNA for the CDR3: TGTGCCAGCAGCTTAAGGCGGGACCACACCGGGGAGCTGTTTTTT.

The table lists this clonotype with a few counts. The CDR3 DNA reads TGTGCCAGCAGTTGGGCCCGAAGCGGGGACTCATCCTACAATGAGCAGTTCTTC. Translation: CASSWARSGDSSYNEQFF. The chain joins TRBV12-3 or TRBV12-4 to TRBJ2-1; 7 nucleotides line up with TRBD2. CDR3 length: 18 amino acids. The V and J ends lost 4 bases and 1 base, in that order; junction bases with no gene match: 13.

The V call is TRBV3-1, the J call TRBJ1-6; 8 bases are a match to TRBD1. The V gene end was trimmed by 1 base and the J gene end by 7 bases; junction bases not matched to a gene: 3. The CDR3 loop spans 15 amino acids. Germline V gene lookup returns CDR1 LGHDT and CDR2 YNNKEL (reference sequence). The CDR3 sequence is CASSQGRTGNSPLHF. As DNA, the CDR3 is TGTGCCAGCAGCCAAGGAAGGACAGGGAATTCACCCCTCCACTTT.

This clonotype occurred a few times. The genes are TRBV5-1 and TRBJ2-2; the D is unclear. Per the germline V gene, CDR1 is SGHRS and CDR2 is YFSETQ. This CDR3 comprises 13 residues. The ends were cut back, 3 bases at V and 7 bases at J, with 10 bases in the middle. The CDR3 here is CASSSDWDGELFF. The CDR3 DNA reads as TGCGCCAGCAGCTCGGATTGGGACGGGGAGCTGTTTTTT. Supplemented by reference TRBV5-1 and TRBJ2-2, the full variable domain reads KAGVTQTPRYLIKTRGQQVTLSCSPISGHRSVSWYQQTPGQGLQFLFEYFSETQRNKGNFPGRFSGRQFSNSRSEMNVSTLELGDSALYLCASSSDWDGELFFGEGSRLTVL.